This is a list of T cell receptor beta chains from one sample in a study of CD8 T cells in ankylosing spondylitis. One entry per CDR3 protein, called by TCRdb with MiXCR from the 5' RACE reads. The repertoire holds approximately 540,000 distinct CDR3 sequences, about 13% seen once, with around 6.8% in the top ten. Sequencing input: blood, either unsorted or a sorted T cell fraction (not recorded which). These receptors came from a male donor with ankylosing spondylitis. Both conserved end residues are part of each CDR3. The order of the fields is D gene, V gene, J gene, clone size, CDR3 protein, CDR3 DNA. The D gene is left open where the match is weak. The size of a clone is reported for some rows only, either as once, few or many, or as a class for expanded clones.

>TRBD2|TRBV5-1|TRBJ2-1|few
CASSFYRLAGGQDEQFF
TGCGCCAGCAGCTTCTATAGACTAGCGGGAGGCCAAGATGAGCAGTTCTTC
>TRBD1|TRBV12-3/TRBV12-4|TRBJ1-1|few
CASSQQQGYTEAFF
TGTGCCAGCAGTCAACAACAGGGGTACACTGAAGCTTTCTTT
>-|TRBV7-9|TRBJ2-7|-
CASSLRGADYEQYF
TGTGCCAGCAGCCTCCGGGGGGCCGACTACGAGCAGTACTTC
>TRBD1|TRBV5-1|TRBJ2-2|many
CASSLAGTDTGELFF
TGCGCCAGCAGCTTGGCTGGGACAGACACCGGGGAGCTGTTTTTT
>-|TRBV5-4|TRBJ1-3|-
CASSLRRGPAGNTIYF
TGTGCCAGCAGCTTGCGCAGGGGACCGGCTGGAAACACCATATATTTT
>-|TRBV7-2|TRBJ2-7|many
CASSSGTYEQYF
TGTGCCAGCTCGAGCGGAACCTACGAGCAGTACTTC
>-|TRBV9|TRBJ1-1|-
CASSVGMDTEAFF
TGTGCCAGCAGCGTAGGTATGGACACTGAAGCTTTCTTT
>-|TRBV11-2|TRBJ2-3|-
CASSPRPPTTSTDTQYF
TGTGCCAGCAGCCCGCGACCCCCTACTACTAGCACAGATACGCAGTATTTT
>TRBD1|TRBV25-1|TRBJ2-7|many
CASRGIYRGGEQYF
TGTGCCAGCAGAGGAATTTACAGGGGTGGAGAGCAGTACTTC
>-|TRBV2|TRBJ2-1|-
CASSEDGGGEQFF
TGTGCCAGCAGTGAAGATGGCGGCGGGGAGCAGTTCTTC
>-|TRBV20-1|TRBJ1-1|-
CSARGSSWGGGRREAFF
TGCAGTGCTAGAGGATCCTCGTGGGGGGGCGGCCGGAGGGAAGCTTTCTTT
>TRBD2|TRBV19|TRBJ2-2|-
CASRSSGRNPGELFF
TGTGCCAGTAGAAGTAGCGGGAGGAATCCCGGGGAGCTGTTTTTT